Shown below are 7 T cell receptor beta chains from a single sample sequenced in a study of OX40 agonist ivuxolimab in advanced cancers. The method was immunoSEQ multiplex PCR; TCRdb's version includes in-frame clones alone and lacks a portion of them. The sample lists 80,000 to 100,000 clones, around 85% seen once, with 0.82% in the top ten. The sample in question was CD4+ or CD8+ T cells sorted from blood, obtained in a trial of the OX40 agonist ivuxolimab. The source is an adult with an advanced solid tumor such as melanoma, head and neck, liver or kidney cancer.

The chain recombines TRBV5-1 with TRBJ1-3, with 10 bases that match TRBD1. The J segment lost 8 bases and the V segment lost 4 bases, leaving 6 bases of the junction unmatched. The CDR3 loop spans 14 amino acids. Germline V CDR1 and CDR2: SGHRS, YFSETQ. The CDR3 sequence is CASSLGQGSDTIYF. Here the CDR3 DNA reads TGCGCCAGCAGCCTGGGACAGGGGTCGGACACCATATATTTT.

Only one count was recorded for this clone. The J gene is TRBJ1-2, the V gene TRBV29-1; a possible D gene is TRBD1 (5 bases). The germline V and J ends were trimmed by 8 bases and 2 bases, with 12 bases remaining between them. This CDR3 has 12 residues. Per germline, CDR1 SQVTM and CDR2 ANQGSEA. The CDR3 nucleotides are TGCAGCACCCTCGGGGGGAACTATGGCTACACCTTC. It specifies CSTLGGNYGYTF.

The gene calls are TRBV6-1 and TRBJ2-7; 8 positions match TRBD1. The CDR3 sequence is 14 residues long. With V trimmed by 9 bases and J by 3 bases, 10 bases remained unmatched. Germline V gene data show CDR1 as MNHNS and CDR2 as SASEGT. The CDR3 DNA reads TGTGCCAGGAGACAGGGGCCTTCTAGCTACGAGCAGTACTTC. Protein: CARRQGPSSYEQYF.

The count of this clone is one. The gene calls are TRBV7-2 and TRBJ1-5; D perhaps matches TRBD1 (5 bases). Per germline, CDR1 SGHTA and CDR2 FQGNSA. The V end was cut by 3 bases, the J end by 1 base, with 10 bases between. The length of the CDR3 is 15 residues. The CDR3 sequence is CASSLGLFSNQPQHF. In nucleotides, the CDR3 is TGTGCCAGCAGCTTGGGACTCTTCAGCAATCAGCCCCAGCATTTT.

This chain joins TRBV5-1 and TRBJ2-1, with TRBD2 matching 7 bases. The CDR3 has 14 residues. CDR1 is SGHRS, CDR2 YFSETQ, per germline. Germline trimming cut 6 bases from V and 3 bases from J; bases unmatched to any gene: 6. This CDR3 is CASNGGSYYNEQFF. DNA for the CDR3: TGCGCCAGCAACGGCGGGAGTTACTACAATGAGCAGTTCTTC.

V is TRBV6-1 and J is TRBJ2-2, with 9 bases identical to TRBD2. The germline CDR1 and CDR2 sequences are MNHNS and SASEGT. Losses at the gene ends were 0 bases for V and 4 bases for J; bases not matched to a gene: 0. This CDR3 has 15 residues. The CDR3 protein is CASSEASGSTGELFF. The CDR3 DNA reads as TGTGCCAGCAGTGAAGCTAGCGGGAGCACCGGGGAGCTGTTTTTT.

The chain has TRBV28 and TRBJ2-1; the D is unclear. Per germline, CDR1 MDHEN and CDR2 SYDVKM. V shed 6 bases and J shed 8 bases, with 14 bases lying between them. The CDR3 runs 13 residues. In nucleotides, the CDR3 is TGTGCCAGCAGGAAATTTACTGGCGATGAGCAGTTCTTC. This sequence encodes CASRKFTGDEQFF.